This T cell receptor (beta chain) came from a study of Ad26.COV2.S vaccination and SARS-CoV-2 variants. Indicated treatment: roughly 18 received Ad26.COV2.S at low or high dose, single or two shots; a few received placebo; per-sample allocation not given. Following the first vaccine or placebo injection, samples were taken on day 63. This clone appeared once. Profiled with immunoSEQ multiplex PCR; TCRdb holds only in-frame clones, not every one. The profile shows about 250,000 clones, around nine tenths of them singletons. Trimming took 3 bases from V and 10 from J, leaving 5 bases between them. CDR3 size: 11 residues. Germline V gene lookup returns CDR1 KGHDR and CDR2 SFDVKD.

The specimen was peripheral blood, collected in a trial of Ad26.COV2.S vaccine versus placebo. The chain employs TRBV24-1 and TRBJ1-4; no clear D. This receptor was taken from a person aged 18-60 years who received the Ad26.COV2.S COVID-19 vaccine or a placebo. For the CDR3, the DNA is TGTGCCACCAGTGATCAGCGAAAACTGTTTTTT. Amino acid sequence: CATSDQRKLFF.